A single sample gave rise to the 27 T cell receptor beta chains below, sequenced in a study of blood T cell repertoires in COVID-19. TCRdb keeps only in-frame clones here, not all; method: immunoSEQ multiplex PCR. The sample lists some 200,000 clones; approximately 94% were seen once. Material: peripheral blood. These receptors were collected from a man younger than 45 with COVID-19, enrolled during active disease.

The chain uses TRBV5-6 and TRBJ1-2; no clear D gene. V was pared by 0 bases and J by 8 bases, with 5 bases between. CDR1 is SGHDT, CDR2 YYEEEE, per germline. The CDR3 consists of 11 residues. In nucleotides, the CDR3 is TGTGCCAGCAGCTTGGCCGAGGGCTACACCTTC. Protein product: CASSLAEGYTF.

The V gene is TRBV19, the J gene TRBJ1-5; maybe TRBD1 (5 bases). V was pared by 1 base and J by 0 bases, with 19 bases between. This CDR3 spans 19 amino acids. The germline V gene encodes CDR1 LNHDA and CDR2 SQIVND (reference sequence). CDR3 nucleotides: TGTGCCAGTAGTATAGCAGTCAGGGCGGGGGTCGTTAGCAATCAGCCCCAGCATTTT. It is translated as CASSIAVRAGVVSNQPQHF.

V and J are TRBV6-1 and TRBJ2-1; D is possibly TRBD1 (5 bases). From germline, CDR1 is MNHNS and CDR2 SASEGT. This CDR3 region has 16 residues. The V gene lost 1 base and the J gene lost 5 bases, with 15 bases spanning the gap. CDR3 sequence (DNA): TGTGCCAGCAGTGAAGGGTTACAGGAAGTCCACAATGAGCAGTTCTTC. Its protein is CASSEGLQEVHNEQFF.

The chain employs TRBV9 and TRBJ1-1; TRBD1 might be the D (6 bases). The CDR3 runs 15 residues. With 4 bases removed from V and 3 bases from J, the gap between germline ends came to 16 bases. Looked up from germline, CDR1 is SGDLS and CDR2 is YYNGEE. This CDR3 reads CASSSDPSGDTEAFF. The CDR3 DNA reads TGTGCCAGCAGCTCGGACCCTTCAGGGGACACTGAAGCTTTCTTT.

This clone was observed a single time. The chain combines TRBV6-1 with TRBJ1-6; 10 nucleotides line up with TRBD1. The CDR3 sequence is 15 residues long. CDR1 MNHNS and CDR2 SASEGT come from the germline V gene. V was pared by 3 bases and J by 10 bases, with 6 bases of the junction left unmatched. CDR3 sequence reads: CASSDRDRGGSPLHF. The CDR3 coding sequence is TGTGCCAGCAGTGACCGGGACAGGGGAGGATCACCCCTCCACTTT.

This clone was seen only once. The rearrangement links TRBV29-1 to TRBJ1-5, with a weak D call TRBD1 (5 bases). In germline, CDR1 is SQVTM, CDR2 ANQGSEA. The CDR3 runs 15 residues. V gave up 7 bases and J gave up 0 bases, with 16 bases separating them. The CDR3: CSALTGGGSNQPQHF. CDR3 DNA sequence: TGCAGCGCGCTGACGGGCGGGGGTAGCAATCAGCCCCAGCATTTT.

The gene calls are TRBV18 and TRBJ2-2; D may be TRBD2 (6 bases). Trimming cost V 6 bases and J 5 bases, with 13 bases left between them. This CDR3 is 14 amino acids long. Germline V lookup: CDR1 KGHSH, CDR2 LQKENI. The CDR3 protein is CASSQPGGTGELFF. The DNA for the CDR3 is TGTGCCAGCTCCCAACCTGGGGGGACCGGGGAGCTGTTTTTT.

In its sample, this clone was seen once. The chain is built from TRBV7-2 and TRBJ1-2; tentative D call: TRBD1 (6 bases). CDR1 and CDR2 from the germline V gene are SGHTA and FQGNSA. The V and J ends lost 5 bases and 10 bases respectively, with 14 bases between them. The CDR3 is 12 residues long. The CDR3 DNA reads TGTGCCAGCAGCCCTGGACAGACAAACTACACCTTC. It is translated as CASSPGQTNYTF.

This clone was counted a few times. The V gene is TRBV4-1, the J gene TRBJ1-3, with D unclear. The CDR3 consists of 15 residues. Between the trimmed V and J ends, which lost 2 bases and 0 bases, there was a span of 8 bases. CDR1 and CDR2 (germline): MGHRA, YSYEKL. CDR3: CASSQFVSSGNTIYF. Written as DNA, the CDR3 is TGCGCCAGCAGCCAATTTGTCAGCTCTGGAAACACCATATATTTT.

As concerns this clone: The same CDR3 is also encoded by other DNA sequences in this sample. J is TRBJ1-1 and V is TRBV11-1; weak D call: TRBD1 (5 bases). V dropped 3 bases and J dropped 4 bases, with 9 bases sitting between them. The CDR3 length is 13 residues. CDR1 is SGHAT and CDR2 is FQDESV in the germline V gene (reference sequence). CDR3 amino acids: CASSLGRGTEAFF. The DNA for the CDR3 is TGTGCCAGCAGCTTGGGAAGGGGCACTGAAGCTTTCTTT.

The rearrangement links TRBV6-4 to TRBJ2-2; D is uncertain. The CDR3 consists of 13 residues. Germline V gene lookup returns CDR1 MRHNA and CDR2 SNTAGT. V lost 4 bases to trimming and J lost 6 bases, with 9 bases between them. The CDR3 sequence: CASSVNSAGELFF. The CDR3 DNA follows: TGTGCCAGCAGTGTCAACTCCGCCGGGGAGCTGTTTTTT.

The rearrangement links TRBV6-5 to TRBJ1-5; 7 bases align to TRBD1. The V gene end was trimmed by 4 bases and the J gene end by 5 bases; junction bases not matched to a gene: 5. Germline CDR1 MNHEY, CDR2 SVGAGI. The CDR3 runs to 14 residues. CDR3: CASSSGQRDQPQHF. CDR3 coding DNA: TGTGCCAGCAGTTCGGGACAGCGGGATCAGCCCCAGCATTTT.

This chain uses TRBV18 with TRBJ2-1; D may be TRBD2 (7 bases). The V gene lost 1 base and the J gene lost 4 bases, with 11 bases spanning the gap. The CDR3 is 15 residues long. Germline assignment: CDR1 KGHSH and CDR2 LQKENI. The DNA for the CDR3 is TGTGCCAGCTCACCACTGGGGGGGGCATACAATGAGCAGTTCTTC. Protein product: CASSPLGGAYNEQFF.

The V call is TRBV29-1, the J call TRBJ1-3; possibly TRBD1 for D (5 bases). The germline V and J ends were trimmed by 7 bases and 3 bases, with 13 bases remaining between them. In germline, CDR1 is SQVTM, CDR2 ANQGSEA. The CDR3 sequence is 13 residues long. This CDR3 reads CSAAGGGGNTIYF. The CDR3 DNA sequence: TGCAGCGCCGCCGGGGGAGGTGGAAACACCATATATTTT.

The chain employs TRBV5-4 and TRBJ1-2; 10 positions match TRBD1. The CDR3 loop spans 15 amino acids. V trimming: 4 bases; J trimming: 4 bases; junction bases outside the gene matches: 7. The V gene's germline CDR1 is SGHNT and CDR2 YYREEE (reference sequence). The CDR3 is CASSIRTGGIYGYTF. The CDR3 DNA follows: TGTGCCAGCAGCATACGGACAGGGGGGATCTATGGCTACACCTTC.

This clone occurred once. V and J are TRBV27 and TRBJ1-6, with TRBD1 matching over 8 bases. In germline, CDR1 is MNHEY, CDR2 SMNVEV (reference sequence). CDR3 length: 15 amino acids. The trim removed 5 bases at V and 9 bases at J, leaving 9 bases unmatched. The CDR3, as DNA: TGTGCCAGCAGTACCGGGACAGGCAGAAGTTCACCCCTCCACTTT. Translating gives CASSTGTGRSSPLHF.

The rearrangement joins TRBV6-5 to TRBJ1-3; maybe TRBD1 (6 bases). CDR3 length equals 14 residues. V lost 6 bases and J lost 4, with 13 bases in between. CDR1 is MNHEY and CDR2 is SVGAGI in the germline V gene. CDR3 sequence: CASRIQGSGNTIYF. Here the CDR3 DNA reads TGTGCCAGCAGGATACAGGGTTCAGGAAACACCATATATTTT.

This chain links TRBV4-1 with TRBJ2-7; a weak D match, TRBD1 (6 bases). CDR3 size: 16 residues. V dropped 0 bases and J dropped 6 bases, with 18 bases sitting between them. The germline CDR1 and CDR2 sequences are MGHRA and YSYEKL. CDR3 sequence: CASSQEGRGLRGEQYF. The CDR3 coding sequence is TGCGCCAGCAGCCAAGAAGGTCGTGGACTCAGGGGCGAGCAGTACTTC.

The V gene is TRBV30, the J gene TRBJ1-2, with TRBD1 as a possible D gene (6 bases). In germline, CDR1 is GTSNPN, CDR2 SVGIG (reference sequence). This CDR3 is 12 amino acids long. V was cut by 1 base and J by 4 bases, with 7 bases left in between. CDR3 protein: CAWSGTVYGYTF. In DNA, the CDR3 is TGTGCCTGGAGTGGGACAGTCTATGGCTACACCTTC.

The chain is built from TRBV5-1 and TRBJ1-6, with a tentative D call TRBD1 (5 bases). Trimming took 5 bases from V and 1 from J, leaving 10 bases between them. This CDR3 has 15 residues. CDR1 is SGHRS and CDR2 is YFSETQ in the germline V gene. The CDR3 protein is CASRRGSSYNSPLHF. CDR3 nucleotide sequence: TGCGCCAGCAGGCGGGGCAGTTCCTATAATTCACCCCTCCACTTT.

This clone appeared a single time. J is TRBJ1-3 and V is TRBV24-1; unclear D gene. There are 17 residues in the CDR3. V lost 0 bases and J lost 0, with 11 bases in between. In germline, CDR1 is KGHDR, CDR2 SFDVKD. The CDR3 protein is CATSDLMEVDSGNTIYF. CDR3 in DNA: TGTGCCACCAGTGATTTGATGGAGGTCGACTCTGGAAACACCATATATTTT.

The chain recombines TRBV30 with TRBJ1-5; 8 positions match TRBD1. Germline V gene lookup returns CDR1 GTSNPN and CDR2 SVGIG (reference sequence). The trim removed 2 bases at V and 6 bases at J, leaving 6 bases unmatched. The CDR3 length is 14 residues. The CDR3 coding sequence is TGTGCCTGGAGTCAGACCAGGGGGCGTCAGCCCCAGCATTTT. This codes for CAWSQTRGRQPQHF.

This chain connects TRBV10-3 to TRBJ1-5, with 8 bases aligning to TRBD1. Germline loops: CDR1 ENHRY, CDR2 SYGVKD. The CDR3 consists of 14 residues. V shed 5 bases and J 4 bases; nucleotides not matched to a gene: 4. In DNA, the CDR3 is TGTGCCATCAGTCATGACAGGGGAAATCAGCCCCAGCATTTT. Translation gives CAISHDRGNQPQHF.

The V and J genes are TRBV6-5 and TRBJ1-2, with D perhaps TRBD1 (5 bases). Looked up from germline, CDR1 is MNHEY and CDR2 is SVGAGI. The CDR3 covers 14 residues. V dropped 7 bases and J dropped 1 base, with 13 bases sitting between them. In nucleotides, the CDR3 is TGTGCCAGCAACCCGCCAGGGAATAACTATGGCTACACCTTC. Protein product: CASNPPGNNYGYTF.

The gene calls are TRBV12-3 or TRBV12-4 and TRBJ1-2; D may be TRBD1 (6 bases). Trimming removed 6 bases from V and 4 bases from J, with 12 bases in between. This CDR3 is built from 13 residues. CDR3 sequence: CASSWTETYGYTF. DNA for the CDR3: TGTGCCAGCAGCTGGACAGAGACCTATGGCTACACCTTC.

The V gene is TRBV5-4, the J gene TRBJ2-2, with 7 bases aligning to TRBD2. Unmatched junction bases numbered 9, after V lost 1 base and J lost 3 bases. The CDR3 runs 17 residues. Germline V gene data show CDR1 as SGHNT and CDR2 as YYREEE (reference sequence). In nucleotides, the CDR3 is TGTGCCAGCAGCTTGTTGTCGGGGGGAAGGTACACCGGGGAGCTGTTTTTT. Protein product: CASSLLSGGRYTGELFF. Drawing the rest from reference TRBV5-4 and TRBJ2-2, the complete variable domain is ETGVTQSPTHLIKTRGQQVTLRCSSQSGHNTVSWYQQALGQGPQFIFQYYREEENGRGNFPPRFSGLQFPNYSSELNVNALELDDSALYLCASSLLSGGRYTGELFFGEGSRLTVL.

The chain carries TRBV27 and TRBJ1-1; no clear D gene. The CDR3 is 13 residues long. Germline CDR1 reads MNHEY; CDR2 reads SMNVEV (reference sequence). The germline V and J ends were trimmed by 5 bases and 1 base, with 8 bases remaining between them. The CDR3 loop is CASSPTPNTEAFF. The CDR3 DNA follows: TGTGCCAGCAGTCCTACCCCGAACACTGAAGCTTTCTTT.